One sample yielded the 27 T cell receptor beta chains listed below, sequenced in a study of blood T cell repertoires in COVID-19. This table comes from immunoSEQ multiplex PCR, and its TCRdb copy is limited to in-frame clones, with some not included. This sample has under 400,000 clones, with around 90% found just once. The sequenced material came from peripheral blood. The source of these receptors is a woman in her sixties or seventies with COVID-19, enrolled during active disease.

The V call is TRBV6-6, the J call TRBJ1-1, with a possible D match to TRBD1 (6 bases). Germline values: CDR1 MNHNY, CDR2 SVGAGI (reference sequence). V was shortened by 7 bases and J by 1 base, with 10 bases between the two germline ends. The CDR3 is 13 residues long. The CDR3 DNA reads TGTGCCAGCAACCCGGGACAGAACACTGAAGCTTTCTTT. This codes for CASNPGQNTEAFF.

J is TRBJ2-7 and V is TRBV7-8; 7 bases are shared with TRBD1. CDR3 size: 16 residues. Per the germline V gene, CDR1 is SGHVS and CDR2 is FQNEAQ. V lost 1 base and J lost 2; bases outside the gene matches: 8. The CDR3 DNA is TGTGCCAGCAGCTTAGGAGGGGGCCCCCTTCCCTACGAGCAGTACTTC. This gives the protein CASSLGGGPLPYEQYF.

The chain recombines TRBV5-1 with TRBJ2-7; D possibly corresponds to TRBD1 (5 bases). This CDR3 is 14 amino acids long. The germline CDR1 and CDR2 sequences are SGHRS and YFSETQ. V was cut by 5 bases and J by 0 bases, with 12 bases left in between. The CDR3 sequence: CASSRQINSYEQYF. The CDR3 DNA reads as TGCGCCAGCAGTCGACAGATCAACTCCTACGAGCAGTACTTC.

The rearrangement uses TRBV5-6 and TRBJ2-7; D possibly corresponds to TRBD2 (6 bases). Germline V gene sequence: CDR1 SGHDT, CDR2 YYEEEE. The CDR3 totals 17 residues. V was pared by 4 bases and J by 3 bases, with 23 bases between. CDR3 nucleotides: TGTGCCAGCAGCCCCTTCTTCGGGGGAGTGAACCACTACGAGCAGTACTTC. The encoded protein is CASSPFFGGVNHYEQYF.

The rearrangement uses TRBV6-5 and TRBJ1-5; possibly TRBD1 for D (5 bases). V was shortened by 7 bases and J by 6 bases, with 19 bases between the two germline ends. The CDR3 length is 15 residues. CDR1 MNHEY and CDR2 SVGAGI come from the germline V gene. The CDR3 DNA follows: TGTGCCAGCACCCTAGGCGGGGGGGGTATTCAGCCCCAGCATTTT. It yields the protein CASTLGGGGIQPQHF.

This clone showed up just a few times. This sequence joins TRBV2 and TRBJ2-5; D is ambiguous. The CDR3 runs 14 residues. Germline CDR1 is SNHLY and CDR2 is FYNNEI. The V end lost 6 bases, the J end lost 2 bases, and 13 bases lay between the germline ends. CDR3 DNA sequence: TGTGCCAGCAGCCTGCTAACTCAACAAGAGACCCAGTACTTC. This encodes CASSLLTQQETQYF.

The chain combines TRBV10-2 with TRBJ1-1; 7 nucleotides align to TRBD1. Germline CDR1 is WSHSY and CDR2 is SAAADI. V lost 4 bases and J lost 5; bases outside the gene matches: 4. This CDR3 has 13 amino acids. The CDR3 nucleotides are TGCGCCAGCAGTGGGCAGGGGGGTACTGAAGCTTTCTTT. Residues: CASSGQGGTEAFF.

The V gene is TRBV5-1, the J gene TRBJ1-1; D is unclear. The CDR3 has 13 amino acids. Trimming took off 5 bases at V and 1 base at J, with 9 bases between the two ends. Germline-derived CDR1 and CDR2 are SGHRS and YFSETQ. The CDR3 sequence: CASRGQTNTEAFF. CDR3 nucleotide sequence: TGCGCCAGCAGGGGCCAAACGAACACTGAAGCTTTCTTT.

The V and J genes are TRBV7-2 and TRBJ1-3, with no clear D. CDR3 length: 15 residues. Germline V gene sequence: CDR1 SGHTA, CDR2 FQGNSA. Deletions cut 2 bases from V and 0 bases from J, with 8 bases between. In DNA form, the CDR3 reads TGTGCCAGCAGCTTAAGCCGCGTCTCTGGAAACACCATATATTTT. It specifies CASSLSRVSGNTIYF.

In its sample, this clone was seen once. The rearrangement joins TRBV7-2 to TRBJ1-3, with D hard to call. The V gene lost 1 base and the J gene lost 1 base, with 5 bases spanning the gap. Germline CDR1 SGHTA, CDR2 FQGNSA. The CDR3 has 14 amino acids. The CDR3 nucleotides are TGTGCCAGCAGCTTAGAGCCTTCTGGAAACACCATATATTTT. Protein sequence: CASSLEPSGNTIYF.

This chain connects TRBV19 to TRBJ1-2; 7 bases line up with TRBD1. Germline CDR1 and CDR2: LNHDA and SQIVND (reference sequence). Trimming at V came to 6 bases and at J to 7 bases, leaving 5 bases not matched to a gene. This CDR3 is 12 amino acids long. CDR3 sequence reads: CASSDRVGGYTF. In DNA, the CDR3 is TGTGCCAGTAGCGACAGGGTTGGTGGCTACACCTTC.

The chain carries TRBV5-1 and TRBJ1-5, with D perhaps TRBD1 (5 bases). The CDR3 sequence is 14 residues long. Germline V gene lookup returns CDR1 SGHRS and CDR2 YFSETQ. Between the trimmed V and J ends, which lost 0 bases and 7 bases, there was a span of 11 bases. DNA for the CDR3: TGCGCCAGCAGCTTGGATGGGGGGGACCAGCCCCAGCATTTT. Translated: CASSLDGGDQPQHF.

The chain recombines TRBV6-5 with TRBJ1-5; D perhaps matches TRBD1 (5 bases). Germline V gene sequence: CDR1 MNHEY, CDR2 SVGAGI. V dropped 8 bases and J dropped 0 bases, with 11 bases sitting between them. The CDR3 length is 14 residues. The CDR3 sequence is CASLDRISNQPQHF. The CDR3 DNA reads TGTGCCAGCCTTGACAGAATTAGCAATCAGCCCCAGCATTTT.

This chain connects TRBV7-2 to TRBJ2-7; 14 bases agree with TRBD2. The germline gives CDR1 SGHTA, CDR2 FQGNSA. The CDR3 runs to 17 residues. The J segment lost 3 bases and the V segment lost 5 bases, leaving 9 bases of the junction unmatched. In nucleotides, the CDR3 is TGTGCCAGCAGCACCCAAAGACTAGCGGGGGGGGTCTACGAGCAGTACTTC. It encodes CASSTQRLAGGVYEQYF.

The V and J genes are TRBV4-1 and TRBJ2-5; the match to TRBD1 covers 9 bases. V shed 0 bases, J shed 3 bases, and the junction held 11 bases outside the gene matches. This CDR3 has 18 amino acids. Germline loops: CDR1 MGHRA, CDR2 YSYEKL. Here the CDR3 DNA reads TGCGCCAGCAGCCAAGAAAGGATGGGAAGGACAGGGGAAGAGACCCAGTACTTC. Residues: CASSQERMGRTGEETQYF.

The CDR3 bases are TGTGCCAGCAGTTACTCTCCATATCGACAAGCGGGTGAAGCTTTCTTT. Its translation: CASSYSPYRQAGEAFF. The V and J genes are TRBV6-5 and TRBJ1-1; D is ambiguous. The CDR3 loop spans 16 amino acids. Germline loops: CDR1 MNHEY, CDR2 SVGAGI. V was pared by 0 bases and J by 7 bases, with 18 bases between.

The chain is built from TRBV10-1 and TRBJ1-4; 10 bases align to TRBD1. Trimming removed 3 bases from V and 8 bases from J; junction bases left unmatched: 6. Germline-derived CDR1 and CDR2 are WNHNN and SYGVQD (reference sequence). This CDR3 has 15 residues. CDR3 amino acids: CASSDPGTGEEKLFF. In DNA form, the CDR3 reads TGCGCCAGCAGTGACCCCGGGACAGGGGAAGAAAAACTGTTTTTT.

CDR3 loop: CASSHRRLGAGHRAFF. The CDR3, as DNA: TGTGCCAGCAGCCACCGCCGTCTGGGGGCAGGGCATCGAGCTTTCTTT. The chain joins TRBV3-1 (or the pseudogene TRBV3-2) to TRBJ1-1, with a weak D call TRBD1 (6 bases). The V end lost 3 bases, the J end lost 10 bases, and 24 bases lay between the germline ends. Germline V lookup: CDR1 LGHDT, CDR2 YNNKEL (reference sequence). The CDR3 extends over 16 amino acids.

The V and J genes are TRBV19 and TRBJ1-6; 10 nucleotides align to TRBD1. CDR1 is LNHDA and CDR2 is SQIVND in the germline V gene (reference sequence). With 6 bases clipped from V and 7 bases from J, the junction kept 6 bases outside the gene matches. The CDR3 extends over 15 amino acids. The CDR3 loop is CASSRQGAKNSPLHF. Written as DNA, the CDR3 is TGTGCCAGTAGCCGACAGGGGGCGAAGAATTCACCCCTCCACTTT.

The V and J genes are TRBV19 and TRBJ1-2; D uncertain. Germline V lookup: CDR1 LNHDA, CDR2 SQIVND (reference sequence). The germline V and J ends were trimmed by 3 bases and 8 bases, with 10 bases remaining between them. The CDR3 spans 12 residues. The CDR3 spells CASSIGGQGYTF. CDR3 sequence (DNA): TGTGCCAGTAGTATTGGTGGGCAGGGCTACACCTTC.

This sequence joins TRBV11-2 and TRBJ2-7; no clear D gene. The CDR3 extends over 13 amino acids. Germline CDR1 SGHAT, CDR2 FQNNGV. V gave up 2 bases and J gave up 4 bases, with 9 bases separating them. The CDR3 DNA is TGTGCCAGCAGCTTATCGTCGGGTTACGAGCAGTACTTC. This codes for CASSLSSGYEQYF.

Notes on this clone: This CDR3 is also generated by other DNA sequences in the sample. J is TRBJ2-7 and V is TRBV6-5; the match to TRBD1 covers 11 bases. V shed 6 bases and J 3 bases; nucleotides not matched to a gene: 7. This CDR3 is 15 amino acids long. CDR1 MNHEY and CDR2 SVGAGI come from the germline V gene. The CDR3 loop reads CASSSRDRGVYEQYF. The CDR3 DNA reads TGTGCCAGCAGCTCCCGGGACAGGGGGGTCTACGAGCAGTACTTC.

The rearrangement joins TRBV5-6 to TRBJ2-3; TRBD1 matches at 8 bases. This CDR3 is built from 16 residues. V lost 0 bases, J lost 1 base, and 4 bases stayed unmatched. The germline gives CDR1 SGHDT, CDR2 YYEEEE. CDR3 coding DNA: TGTGCCAGCAGCTTGGACCCGGGACAGGGCACAGATACGCAGTATTTT. Its translation: CASSLDPGQGTDTQYF.

The chain combines TRBV27 with TRBJ1-5; a weak D match, TRBD1 (6 bases). The CDR3 consists of 13 residues. V was shortened by 8 bases and J by 7 bases, with 15 bases between the two germline ends. CDR1 is MNHEY and CDR2 is SMNVEV in the germline V gene (reference sequence). The CDR3: CASSTGWGQPQHF. As DNA, the CDR3 is TGTGCCAGCTCAACAGGGTGGGGGCAGCCCCAGCATTTT.

This clone was seen a single time. The chain carries TRBV4-1 and TRBJ2-7; 10 bases match TRBD1. The junction had 5 bases not matched to a gene; V was cut back by 4 bases and J by 2 bases. This CDR3 spans 15 amino acids. Germline loops: CDR1 MGHRA, CDR2 YSYEKL. The CDR3 is CASSPRGQGAYEQYF. As DNA, the CDR3 is TGCGCCAGCAGCCCCCGTGGACAGGGGGCCTACGAGCAGTACTTC.

This chain connects TRBV6-5 to TRBJ2-4; possibly TRBD1 for D (8 bases). Germline V gene sequence: CDR1 MNHEY, CDR2 SVGAGI. Trimming took 6 bases from V and 4 from J, leaving 16 bases between them. The CDR3 has 15 residues. The CDR3 reads CASSSGGTGKNIQYF. DNA for the CDR3: TGTGCCAGCAGCTCCGGGGGGACAGGAAAAAACATTCAGTACTTC.

V and J are TRBV5-1 and TRBJ1-1; D gene uncertain. Germline V lookup: CDR1 SGHRS, CDR2 YFSETQ. CDR3 size: 14 residues. Trimming took off 6 bases at V and 8 bases at J, with 20 bases between the two ends. The CDR3 sequence: CASNSRGGAQEAFF. CDR3 DNA: TGCGCCAGCAATTCCCGTGGCGGAGCCCAAGAAGCTTTCTTT.